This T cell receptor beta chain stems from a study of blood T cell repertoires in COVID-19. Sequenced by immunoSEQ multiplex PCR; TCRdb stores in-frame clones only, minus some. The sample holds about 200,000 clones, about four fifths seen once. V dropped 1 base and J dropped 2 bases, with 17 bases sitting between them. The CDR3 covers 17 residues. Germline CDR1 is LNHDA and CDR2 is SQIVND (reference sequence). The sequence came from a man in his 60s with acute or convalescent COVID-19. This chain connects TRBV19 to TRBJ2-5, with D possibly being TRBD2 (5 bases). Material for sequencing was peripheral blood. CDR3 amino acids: CASSIGRRRRLQETQYF. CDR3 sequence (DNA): TGTGCCAGTAGTATAGGGCGAAGGAGGAGGTTGCAAGAGACCCAGTACTTC.